Sequencing of this T cell receptor beta chain was carried out in a study of vaccination effects on CD4 cells after COVID-19. Turning to the study itself: Sampling occurred 16 days and one week pre-vaccination in a couple of convalescent patients. Overall study results and limits: By a late point after vaccination, infection- and vaccine-induced clones had shrunk markedly through clonal contraction.

Germline V gene lookup returns CDR1 LNHDA and CDR2 SQIVND (reference sequence). V was trimmed by 5 bases and J by 4 bases, leaving 18 bases between them. This CDR3 contains 15 residues. Assay used: immunoSEQ multiplex PCR; TCRdb lists only in-frame clones, some missing. The sample lists 20,000 to 25,000 clones; around 75% were seen once. Antigen-specific CD4+ T cell clonotypes were called by their expansion after viral peptide-pool culture in ViraFEST. Culture proceeded for more than 8 days, and CD4+ T cells were then isolated. Confirmation by PCR established that the person had SARS-CoV-2 infection between March and December 2020. With around 10 ug/ml peptides and roughly 9.4 IU/ml IL-2, roughly 2.1 million PBMC per well were cultured. As concerns this clone: Its antigen is unidentified.

The sequence came from a human donor who had a prior SARS-CoV-2 infection. Specimen: CD4+ T cells from PBMCs cultured with a peptide pool, collected before COVID-19 vaccination. The V gene is TRBV19, the J gene TRBJ2-7, with D possibly being TRBD1 (6 bases). The CDR3 is CASSPGGGLEYEQYF. Written as DNA, the CDR3 is TGTGCCAGTAGTCCTGGGGGCGGACTCGAATACGAGCAGTACTTC.